The rows below give T cell receptor beta chains drawn from one sample of a study of human T cells and chemical hapten exposure. TCRdb re-called the RACE reads through MiXCR, storing one row per CDR3 protein. The table records about 110,000 distinct CDR3 sequences, more than 7% of them present only once. The sequences come from whole blood, collected in connection with sensitization to the hapten diphenylcyclopropenone (DPC). Receptors were obtained from a woman aged 40 to 49 with alopecia areata. Some clones in this sample may be carry-over from other donors' samples. CDR3s leave out the opening cysteine and the closing phenylalanine or tryptophan.

CDR3aa: ASSLVGGVQETQY
v_gene: TRBV7-2
j_gene: TRBJ2-5

CDR3aa: SAAPGGQSTFEQY
v_gene: TRBV20-1
j_gene: TRBJ2-7

CDR3aa: SVAVIQETQY
v_gene: TRBV29-1
j_gene: TRBJ2-5

CDR3aa: ASSLADNYSPLH
v_gene: TRBV6-5
j_gene: TRBJ1-6

CDR3aa: ASSQDSSGWVEQF
v_gene: TRBV4-1
j_gene: TRBJ2-1

CDR3aa: ASSLIVRGGVYNEQF
v_gene: TRBV12-3/TRBV12-4
j_gene: TRBJ2-1

CDR3aa: ASSPRAGLHTQY
v_gene: TRBV7-9
j_gene: TRBJ2-3

CDR3aa: ASSYFLTDTQY
v_gene: TRBV6-5
j_gene: TRBJ2-3

CDR3aa: ASSLGLGTGAEETQY
v_gene: TRBV7-9
j_gene: TRBJ2-5

CDR3aa: ASSTTESPLH
v_gene: TRBV9
j_gene: TRBJ1-6

CDR3aa: ASKILMTDTQY
v_gene: TRBV5-1
j_gene: TRBJ2-3

CDR3aa: ASSPLLTGNAYEQY
v_gene: TRBV28
j_gene: TRBJ2-7

CDR3aa: ASSRSGANVLT
v_gene: TRBV4-3
j_gene: TRBJ2-6

CDR3aa: ASRGGGLRSYEQY
v_gene: TRBV28
j_gene: TRBJ2-7

CDR3aa: ASSPLAGAYEQY
v_gene: TRBV4-1
j_gene: TRBJ2-7

CDR3aa: ASSMGQGRSNQPQH
v_gene: TRBV19
j_gene: TRBJ1-5

CDR3aa: ASSAPSGGTDTQY
v_gene: TRBV2
j_gene: TRBJ2-3

CDR3aa: SARRHLNTGELF
v_gene: TRBV20-1
j_gene: TRBJ2-2